This TCR beta chain was obtained from a study of blood T cell repertoires in COVID-19. On the study more broadly: Sites across the United States, Italy and Spain contributed samples from acute and convalescent COVID-19. PBMCs, B-cell-depleted T cells, or T cells were the source of the cDNA or gDNA that made up the material.

In the original processing: Nucleated cell counts were estimated from reference gene primer amplification. The table came from immunoSEQ multiplex PCR; TCRdb's copy has only in-frame clones and leaves some out. The V and J calls and clone size come from that table; D and trimming were worked out from the DNA. Here the sample spans 150,000 to 200,000 clones, approximately 78% being singletons. This CDR3 is 16 amino acids long. Germline CDR1 is SGDLS and CDR2 is YYNGEE. The trim removed 3 bases at V and 5 bases at J, leaving 9 bases unmatched. The clonotype originates from a woman older than 75 with active or convalescent COVID-19. Sequencing was done on a sample of peripheral blood. J is TRBJ1-4 and V is TRBV9; 8 nucleotides line up with TRBD1. CDR3 in DNA: TGTGCCAGCAGCGCGATAGCCGGGACAGGCAATGAAAAACTGTTTTTT. Its translation: CASSAIAGTGNEKLFF.